A selection of T cell receptor beta chains follows, all from one sample in a study of T cells in Graves' hyperthyroidism and ophthalmopathy. MiXCR, applied by TCRdb to the multiplex PCR reads, yields one record per CDR3 protein. The sample lists approximately 870,000 distinct CDR3 sequences; about two fifths were seen once. Sequencing input: blood. These receptors were taken from a man aged 18 to 29 with Graves' hyperthyroidism. CDR3s include the opening cysteine and the closing phenylalanine or tryptophan. D genes are given only for firm matches. Size values are once, few and many counts, or a class for expanded clones, and some rows have none.

TRBV7-2,TRBJ2-7,few,TRBD2,CASATGRGPYEQYF,TGTGCCAGCGCGACCGGGAGGGGCCCCTACGAGCAGTACTTC
TRBV15,TRBJ1-2,once,-,CATSRDINPGNTF,TGTGCCACCAGCAGAGATATAAACCCTGGAAACACCTTC
TRBV15,TRBJ1-1,-,-,CATSSPPAGQSAEAFF,TGTGCCACCAGCAGTCCCCCCGCGGGGCAGAGCGCTGAAGCTTTCTTT
TRBV11-2,TRBJ1-4,-,-,CASSPTGGNEKLLF,TGTGCCAGCAGCCCGACGGGGGGTAATGAAAAACTGCTTTTT
TRBV2,TRBJ1-5,-,TRBD1,CASSAGTGIQPQHF,TGTGCCAGCAGTGCCGGGACAGGGATTCAGCCCCAGCATTTT
TRBV7-9,TRBJ2-5,many,-,CASSQTGTFGETQYF,TGTGCCAGCAGCCAGACCGGGACATTCGGGGAGACCCAGTACTTC
TRBV4-1,TRBJ1-6,-,TRBD1,CASSLPTGGNSPLHF,TGCGCCAGCAGCCTACCGACAGGGGGCAATTCACCCCTCCACTTT
TRBV6-5,TRBJ2-7,few,-,CASRTTPFYEQYF,TGTGCCAGCAGGACTACGCCCTTCTACGAGCAGTACTTC
TRBV7-3,TRBJ1-1,-,-,CAGSFGRTTEAFF,TGTGCCGGCAGCTTTGGGAGGACCACTGAAGCTTTCTTT
TRBV10-3,TRBJ1-2,-,-,CAISEGDSSGYTF,TGTGCCATCAGTGAGGGCGACAGTAGCGGCTACACCTTC
TRBV25-1,TRBJ1-1,-,-,CASSEYKADTEAFF,TGTGCCAGCAGTGAATATAAGGCGGACACTGAAGCTTTCTTT
TRBV14,TRBJ1-4,many,-,CASSQGGVRINEKLFF,TGTGCCAGCAGCCAAGGGGGCGTCCGTATTAATGAAAAACTGTTTTTT
TRBV7-9,TRBJ1-2,many,-,CASSLEDHSSRYGYTF,TGTGCCAGCAGCTTAGAAGACCACAGCTCACGCTATGGCTACACCTTC
TRBV6-5,TRBJ1-5,-,-,CASRPSGVNQPQHF,TGTGCCAGCAGGCCCTCGGGGGTAAATCAGCCCCAGCATTTT
TRBV29-1,TRBJ2-1,once,-,CSVVRGSYNEQFF,TGCAGCGTTGTTCGCGGTTCCTACAATGAGCAGTTCTTC
TRBV7-6,TRBJ1-2,many,TRBD1,CASRHTRGEAEGYTF,TGTGCCAGCAGACATACCAGGGGGGAAGCGGAGGGCTACACCTTC
TRBV7-8,TRBJ2-7,-,-,CASSYSSGASDEQYF,TGTGCCAGCAGTTACTCTTCAGGGGCCTCGGACGAGCAGTACTTC
TRBV19,TRBJ1-1,many,TRBD1,CASSTTGGHEAFF,TGTGCCAGTAGTACAACAGGGGGGCATGAAGCTTTCTTT
TRBV7-6,TRBJ2-5,-,TRBD2,CASSLGVPSGGETQYF,TGTGCCAGCAGCTTAGGGGTCCCTAGCGGTGGAGAGACCCAGTACTTC
TRBV7-2,TRBJ1-2,-,-,CASSLDRPLDGYTF,TGTGCCAGCAGCTTGGACAGACCCCTGGATGGCTACACCTTC
TRBV5-1,TRBJ2-2,-,-,CASSLFTGNTGELFF,TGCGCCAGCAGTCTGTTTACAGGGAACACCGGGGAGCTGTTTTTT
TRBV20-1,TRBJ2-5,many,TRBD1,CSAREGTVAETQYF,TGCAGTGCTAGAGAGGGGACAGTCGCTGAGACCCAGTACTTC
TRBV20-1,TRBJ1-6,few,-,CSARVGGFGNSPLHF,TGCAGTGCGCGGGTTGGAGGTTTCGGTAATTCACCCCTCCACTTT
TRBV15,TRBJ2-2,-,TRBD2,CATSVRDYHTGKLFF,TGTGCCACCAGCGTTAGGGACTACCACACCGGGAAGCTGTTTTTT
TRBV20-1,TRBJ1-4,many,-,CSATGPEGEKLFF,TGCAGTGCTACCGGACCGGAAGGCGAAAAACTGTTTTTT
TRBV7-3,TRBJ1-1,-,-,CASGKTESVEAFF,TGTGCCAGCGGCAAAACGGAATCGGTTGAAGCTTTCTTT
TRBV4-3,TRBJ2-7,-,TRBD2,CASSPTGLAASEQYF,TGCGCCAGCAGCCCAACGGGACTAGCGGCTTCGGAGCAGTACTTC
TRBV29-1,TRBJ2-2,-,-,CSVASYGGELFF,TGCAGCGTTGCCTCGTACGGCGGGGAGCTGTTTTTT
TRBV7-6,TRBJ1-1,-,-,CASSLDGGAIEAFF,TGTGCCAGCAGCTTAGATGGGGGGGCGATTGAAGCTTTCTTT
TRBV7-2,TRBJ2-2,-,TRBD2,CASSFFLAGAGELFF,TGTGCCAGCAGCTTTTTCCTAGCGGGAGCCGGGGAGCTGTTTTTT
TRBV29-1,TRBJ1-2,many,-,CSVTTGSEGYTF,TGCAGCGTCACCACCGGGAGCGAGGGCTACACCTTC
TRBV20-1,TRBJ2-7,few,-,CSGYGETGYEQYF,TGCAGTGGGTACGGGGAAACGGGCTACGAGCAGTACTTC
TRBV29-1,TRBJ2-2,many,TRBD1,CSVEDSHRGSNTGELFF,TGCAGCGTTGAAGATTCCCACAGGGGATCGAACACCGGGGAGCTGTTTTTT
TRBV15,TRBJ1-5,-,-,CATSSGGIGYGNQPQHF,TGTGCCACCAGCAGTGGGGGAATTGGCTATGGCAATCAGCCCCAGCATTTT
TRBV29-1,TRBJ1-6,-,-,CSGETENSPLHF,TGCAGTGGGGAGACAGAGAATTCACCCCTCCACTTT
TRBV7-9,TRBJ2-2,many,-,CASSGNTGELFF,TGTGCCAGCAGCGGGAACACCGGGGAGCTGTTTTTT
TRBV20-1,TRBJ2-5,-,-,CSARIGRAAVVQETQYF,TGCAGTGCTAGGATCGGTCGGGCCGCTGTTGTCCAAGAGACCCAGTACTTC
TRBV7-9,TRBJ2-7,-,TRBD1,CASSLMDRGLHEQYF,TGTGCCAGCAGCTTAATGGACAGGGGTCTCCACGAGCAGTACTTC
TRBV14,TRBJ1-1,-,-,CASTRQVNTEAFF,TGTGCCAGCACCCGGCAAGTGAACACTGAAGCTTTCTTT
TRBV10-2,TRBJ1-5,many,-,CASSEWDHNQPQHF,TGCGCCAGCAGTGAATGGGATCACAATCAGCCCCAGCATTTT
TRBV6-6,TRBJ2-7,few,TRBD1,CASISDRVEQYF,TGTGCCAGCATCTCGGACAGGGTCGAGCAGTACTTC
TRBV2,TRBJ2-7,few,-,CASNRRGTYEQYF,TGTGCCAGCAATAGAAGGGGTACCTACGAGCAGTACTTC
TRBV2,TRBJ1-5,-,TRBD1,CASSYRGAGASNQPQHF,TGTGCCAGCAGTTACAGGGGGGCAGGGGCGAGCAATCAGCCCCAGCATTTT
TRBV2,TRBJ1-5,-,-,CASSQSVGTSISQPQHF,TGTGCCAGCAGTCAAAGCGTCGGGACTTCAATCAGTCAGCCCCAGCATTTT
TRBV20-1,TRBJ1-1,few,-,CSARRGGDTEAFF,TGCAGTGCTAGGAGAGGGGGAGACACTGAAGCTTTCTTT
TRBV7-2,TRBJ2-6,few,TRBD1,CASRQGAGANVLTF,TGTGCCAGCAGGCAGGGGGCTGGGGCCAACGTCCTGACTTTC